This TCR beta chain derives from a study of cytomegalovirus exposure and HLA in healthy donors. Study context: According to later analysis, the same platform produced the roughly 110 validation and about 630 first-cohort repertoires. Study results and limitations: Within the 95 to 150 validation repertoires, first-cohort TCR clusters tended to co-occur, according to a later analysis. Most TCR sequences showed up rarely, but some public TCRs showed up in many donors. Associated with cytomegalovirus, according to the listing, were around 170 TCR beta chains.

As for this clone: Its antigen is as yet unknown.

CDR1 SGHRS and CDR2 YFSETQ come from the germline V gene. Trimming cost V 3 bases and J 6 bases, with 12 bases left between them. The CDR3 is 14 amino acids. The repertoire was sequenced with immunoSEQ multiplex PCR; TCRdb's copy has only in-frame clones and lacks some. The sample yields about 160,000 clones, about nine tenths seen once. This chain links TRBV5-1 with TRBJ2-2, with D tentatively TRBD2 (6 bases). The sequence was obtained from a woman under 30 in good health and CMV-seropositive. Source material: PBMCs. DNA for the CDR3: TGCGCCAGCAGCTCGGGGGATATTTCCGGGGAGCTGTTTTTT. Protein: CASSSGDISGELFF.